This T cell receptor beta chain originates from a study of CD8+ T cells in alopecia areata. General study results and limits: Having one nonresponder leaves uncertain how baseline CD8+ expansion relates to response.

Reverse transcribed after extraction, RNA yielded cDNA as the sequencing template. Clones were read by immunoSEQ multiplex PCR, and TCRdb kept only the in-frame ones, dropping some. Seen here are 150,000 to 200,000 clones, under 80% observed once, and the top ten hold approximately 1.3%. V dropped 3 bases and J dropped 10 bases, with 12 bases sitting between them. Germline lookup yields CDR1 DFQATT and CDR2 SNEGSKA (reference sequence). CDR3 length equals 11 residues. Treatment described: oral pan-JAK inhibitor, 5-10 mg twice daily. T lymphocytes (CD4+ and CD8+) were sorted from PBMCs. This clone was picked up a small number of times. Its antigen is unidentified.

The input for sequencing was CD4+ T cells sorted from blood, taken around week 47, from a patient treated with tofacitinib. This chain links TRBV20-1 with TRBJ1-1; D unclear. The receptor's source is a human donor with alopecia areata. The chain's CDR3 is CSARQVGVAFF. Written as DNA, the CDR3 is TGCAGTGCTAGGCAGGTTGGGGTAGCTTTCTTT.